The 18 T cell receptor beta chains below come from one sample, sequenced in a study of early T cells in non-severe SARS-CoV-2 infection. Using its own MiXCR run on the 5' RACE reads, TCRdb lists one record per CDR3 protein. The sample holds about 28,000 distinct CDR3 sequences, 4% to 5.5% seen once. The specimen was whole blood. The receptors stem from an adult who was a healthcare worker with PCR-confirmed SARS-CoV-2 infection or an uninfected control (not recorded which).

This clonotype ranks as medium-sized. The chain is built from TRBV19 and TRBJ1-5; 10 nucleotides align to TRBD1. The V gene end was trimmed by 7 bases and the J gene end by 4 bases; junction bases not matched to a gene: 7. The CDR3 spans 15 residues. Germline CDR1 LNHDA, CDR2 SQIVND (reference sequence). The CDR3 reads CASIGRDRGNQPQHF. The CDR3 bases are TGTGCCAGTATTGGGCGGGACAGGGGTAATCAGCCCCAGCATTTT.

The chain has TRBV23-1 and TRBJ2-1; 13 bases agree with TRBD2. TRBV23-1 is assigned to the ORF class and has an uncertain function. The V and J ends lost 2 bases and 2 bases, in that order; junction bases with no gene match: 3. This CDR3 region has 17 residues. Written as DNA, the CDR3 is TGCGCCAGCAGTCAAAGGACTAGCGGGAGTGCCTACAATGAGCAGTTCTTC. Translated, it gives CASSQRTSGSAYNEQFF.

This clonotype has at least ten counts. The chain is built from TRBV4-2 and TRBJ1-5; TRBD1 is a possible D gene (5 bases). The CDR3 totals 16 residues. CDR1 and CDR2 (germline): LGHNA, YNFKEQ. Trimming took off 2 bases at V and 0 bases at J, with 11 bases between the two ends. The CDR3 here is CASSQQGETSNQPQHF. The CDR3 DNA follows: TGTGCCAGCAGCCAACAGGGAGAGACTAGCAATCAGCCCCAGCATTTT.

The sample holds many counts of this clonotype. V gene TRBV24-1 combines with J gene TRBJ2-7, with 9 bases lining up with TRBD2. CDR1 is KGHDR and CDR2 is SFDVKD in the germline V gene. This CDR3 region has 14 residues. The V segment lost 6 bases and the J segment 5 bases; nucleotides outside the gene matches: 7. CDR3 nucleotide sequence: TGTGCCACCAGTTCCAGGCGGGAGGGTGACGAGCAGTACTTC. As protein: CATSSRREGDEQYF.

This clonotype was observed once. It may be a read error: a sequence one base away is much more abundant. The chain carries TRBV7-8 and TRBJ1-5; D not resolved. There are 17 residues in the CDR3. The germline CDR1 and CDR2 sequences are SGHVS and FQNEAQ. For the CDR3, the DNA is TGTGTCAGCAGCTTACTCGTAGACTTTAAAGGCAATCAGCCCCAGCATTTT. Encoded protein: CVSSLLVDFKGNQPQHF.

There are many counts of this clonotype. This chain joins TRBV11-2 and TRBJ2-7; tentative D call: TRBD1 (6 bases). Trimming pared 5 bases from V and 5 bases from J, leaving 22 bases between. The CDR3 extends over 16 amino acids. CDR1 and CDR2 (germline): SGHAT, FQNNGV. The CDR3 DNA reads TGTGCCAGCAGCCCCCGGCGCCTGAGGGGGAGTGACGAGCAGTACTTC. It translates to CASSPRRLRGSDEQYF.

The chain joins TRBV5-4 to TRBJ1-1, with D uncertain. Germline V gives CDR1 SGHNT, CDR2 YYREEE (reference sequence). Between the trimmed V and J ends, which lost 4 bases and 1 base, there was a span of 11 bases. The CDR3 length is 14 residues. The CDR3 here is CASSRGAENTEAFF. The CDR3 DNA sequence: TGTGCCAGCAGCCGCGGAGCGGAGAACACTGAAGCTTTCTTT.

This clonotype was found many times. This chain links TRBV18 with TRBJ1-6; a possible D gene is TRBD1 (6 bases). CDR1 is KGHSH and CDR2 is LQKENI in the germline V gene. This CDR3 region has 15 residues. Trimming removed 2 bases from V and 4 bases from J, with 9 bases in between. The CDR3 nucleotides are TGTGCCAGCTCACCAGTCCAGGGGTATAATTCACCCCTCCACTTT. This codes for CASSPVQGYNSPLHF. Based on the CDR3 plus reference TRBV18 and TRBJ1-6, the full variable domain is NAGVMQNPRHLVRRRGQEARLRCSPMKGHSHVYWYRQLPEEGLKFMVYLQKENIIDESGMPKERFSAEFPKEGPSILRIQQVVRGDSAAYFCASSPVQGYNSPLHFGNGTRLTVT.

In this sample, this clonotype turned up a few times. The chain uses TRBV7-2 and TRBJ1-3; no clear D gene. This CDR3 has 15 residues. Trimming took off 5 bases at V and 2 bases at J, with 13 bases between the two ends. The germline V gene has CDR1 SGHTA and CDR2 FQGNSA. CDR3 loop: CASSQRGGAGNTIYF. The DNA for the CDR3 is TGTGCCAGCAGCCAACGGGGAGGTGCTGGAAACACCATATATTTT.

This clonotype was found many times. V is TRBV5-1 and J is TRBJ2-2, with D possibly matching TRBD1 (6 bases). The germline V and J ends were trimmed by 1 base and 0 bases, with 10 bases remaining between them. This CDR3 contains 16 residues. Germline lookup yields CDR1 SGHRS and CDR2 YFSETQ. CDR3 region: CASSLKGVSNTGELFF. The DNA of the CDR3 is TGCGCCAGCAGCTTGAAGGGGGTTTCGAACACCGGGGAGCTGTTTTTT.

This clonotype has at least ten counts. The gene calls are TRBV24-1 and TRBJ2-1, with 7 bases aligning to TRBD2. The CDR3 extends over 17 amino acids. Germline values: CDR1 KGHDR, CDR2 SFDVKD. V shed 2 bases, J shed 7 bases, and the junction held 13 bases outside the gene matches. CDR3 coding DNA: TGTGCCACCAGTGATTCGGTGCCCGGGACTACGAGGAATGAGCAGTTCTTC. Its translation is CATSDSVPGTTRNEQFF.

This clonotype was seen many times. This chain connects TRBV7-9 to TRBJ1-2; TRBD1 matches at 8 bases. The CDR3 covers 17 residues. Per the germline V gene, CDR1 is SEHNR and CDR2 is FQNEAQ (reference sequence). With 5 bases clipped from V and 4 bases from J, the junction kept 15 bases outside the gene matches. The CDR3 DNA sequence: TGTGCCAGCAGCCTCCTCGGCCCGGACAGGGCTGGCTATGGCTACACCTTC. Its protein product is CASSLLGPDRAGYGYTF.

About this clonotype: Just one base apart from a much larger clone, this may be a read error. The rearrangement links TRBV7-3 to TRBJ2-6, with 8 bases fitting TRBD1. Germline CDR1 reads SGHTA; CDR2 reads FQGTGA. This CDR3 spans 20 amino acids. The CDR3: CAGSLWRQGNSNSGANVLTF. The CDR3 DNA follows: TGTGCCGGCAGCTTATGGCGACAGGGGAATTCCAACTCTGGGGCCAACGTCCTGACTTTC.

This clonotype was detected ten times or more. The chain uses TRBV10-3 and TRBJ1-2, with D possibly being TRBD1 (6 bases). Trimming took off 2 bases at V and 7 bases at J, with 14 bases between the two ends. Germline V gene data show CDR1 as ENHRY and CDR2 as SYGVKD. The CDR3 runs to 14 residues. CDR3 sequence (DNA): TGTGCCATCAGTGAGGGCACAGGGACGTTTGGCTACACCTTC. It yields the protein CAISEGTGTFGYTF.

This clonotype appeared many times. This chain connects TRBV20-1 to TRBJ2-1; TRBD2 matches 8 bases. The J segment lost 0 bases and the V segment lost 1 base, leaving 17 bases of the junction unmatched. This CDR3 has 20 residues. Germline values: CDR1 DFQATT, CDR2 SNEGSKA (reference sequence). The CDR3 reads CSARGPPGLGLGSSYNEQFF. CDR3 bases: TGCAGTGCTAGAGGGCCTCCGGGACTAGGGTTAGGTAGCTCCTACAATGAGCAGTTCTTC.

This clonotype was found many times. The rearrangement joins TRBV29-1 to TRBJ2-1; D perhaps matches TRBD1 (6 bases). The CDR3 runs to 12 residues. The germline gives CDR1 SQVTM, CDR2 ANQGSEA. Trimming left V 8 bases short and J 1 base short, with 9 bases between. The CDR3 reads CSHGQSYNEQFF. CDR3 sequence (DNA): TGCAGCCACGGACAGTCCTACAATGAGCAGTTCTTC.

The chain joins TRBV7-8 to TRBJ2-7; D is unclear. The CDR3 has 13 residues. Deletions cut 8 bases from V and 3 bases from J, with 14 bases between. Germline V CDR1 and CDR2: SGHVS, FQNEAQ. CDR3 residues: CASSSHTDYEQYF. CDR3 coding DNA: TGTGCCAGCTCCTCTCATACGGACTACGAGCAGTACTTC.

This clonotype was recorded at least ten times. The gene calls are TRBV7-2 and TRBJ2-1; D not certain. The CDR3 is 15 amino acids. Germline CDR1 and CDR2: SGHTA and FQGNSA. The V end lost 1 base, the J end lost 3 bases, and 10 bases lay between the germline ends. CDR3: CASSLGNPVYNEQFF. The CDR3 coding sequence is TGTGCCAGCAGCTTAGGGAACCCGGTCTACAATGAGCAGTTCTTC. The variable domain in full, completed from reference TRBV7-2 and TRBJ2-1, reads GAGVSQSPSNKVTEKGKDVELRCDPISGHTALYWYRQSLGQGLEFLIYFQGNSAPDKSGLPSDRFSAERTGGSVSTLTIQRTQQEDSAVYLCASSLGNPVYNEQFFGPGTRLTVL.